This TCR beta chain was sequenced in a study of CD8 T cells in ankylosing spondylitis. General observations from the study: Reports say disease-linked clones showed up significantly more in matched ankylosing spondylitis synovial fluid. Those disease-linked clones were CD8+; they were also relatively rare in peripheral blood.

Regarding this clonotype: The antigen remains unidentified.

As the method for making TCR beta libraries, quantitative 5'-RACE with molecular barcodes was used. One entry per CDR3 protein results from TCRdb running MiXCR on the 5' RACE reads. This table has about 240,000 distinct CDR3 sequences, over 8.5% appearing once. CDR3 length equals 13 residues. Germline CDR1 and CDR2: SQVTM and ANQGSEA. The V gene lost 3 bases and the J gene lost 4 bases, with 13 bases spanning the gap. The TCR sequence derives from a male donor with ankylosing spondylitis or in good health (not recorded which). The chain has TRBV29-1 and TRBJ2-7; no clear D gene. The source material was blood, either unsorted or a sorted T cell fraction (not recorded which). The CDR3 DNA reads as TGCAGCGTTGAGGCAGGACCTAAATACGAGCAGTACTTC. Amino acids: CSVEAGPKYEQYF.